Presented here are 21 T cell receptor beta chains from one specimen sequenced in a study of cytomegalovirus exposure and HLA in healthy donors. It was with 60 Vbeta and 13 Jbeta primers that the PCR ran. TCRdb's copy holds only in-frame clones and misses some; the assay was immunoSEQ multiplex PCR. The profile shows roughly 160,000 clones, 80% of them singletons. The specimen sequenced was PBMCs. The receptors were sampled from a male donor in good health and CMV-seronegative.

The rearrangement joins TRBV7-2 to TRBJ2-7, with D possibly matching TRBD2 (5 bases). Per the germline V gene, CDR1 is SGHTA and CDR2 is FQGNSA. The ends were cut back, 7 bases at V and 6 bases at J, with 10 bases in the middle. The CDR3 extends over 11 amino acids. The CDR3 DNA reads TGTGCCAGCACCCGGGAAGTCGAGCAGTACTTC. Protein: CASTREVEQYF.

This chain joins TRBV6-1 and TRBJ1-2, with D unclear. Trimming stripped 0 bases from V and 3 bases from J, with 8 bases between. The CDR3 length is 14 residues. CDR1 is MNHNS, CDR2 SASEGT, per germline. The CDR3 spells CASSEAPGYYGYTF. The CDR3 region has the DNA TGTGCCAGCAGTGAAGCGCCGGGATACTATGGCTACACCTTC.

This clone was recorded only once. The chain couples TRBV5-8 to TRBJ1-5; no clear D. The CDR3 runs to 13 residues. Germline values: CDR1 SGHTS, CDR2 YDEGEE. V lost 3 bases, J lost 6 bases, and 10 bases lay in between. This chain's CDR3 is CASSSLLSQPQHF. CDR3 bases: TGTGCCAGCAGCTCCCTCCTGAGTCAGCCCCAGCATTTT.

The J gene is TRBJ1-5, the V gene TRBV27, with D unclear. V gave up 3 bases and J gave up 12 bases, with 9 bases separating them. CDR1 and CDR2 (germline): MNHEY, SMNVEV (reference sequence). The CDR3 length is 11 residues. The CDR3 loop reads CASSFPPLQHF. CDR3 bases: TGTGCCAGCAGTTTCCCCCCCCTCCAGCATTTT.

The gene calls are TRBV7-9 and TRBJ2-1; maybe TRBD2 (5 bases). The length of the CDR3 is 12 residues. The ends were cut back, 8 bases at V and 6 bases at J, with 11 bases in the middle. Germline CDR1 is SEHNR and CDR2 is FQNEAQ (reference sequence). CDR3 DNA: TGTGCCAGCCTAATTCGGGGCAATGAGCAGTTCTTC. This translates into CASLIRGNEQFF.

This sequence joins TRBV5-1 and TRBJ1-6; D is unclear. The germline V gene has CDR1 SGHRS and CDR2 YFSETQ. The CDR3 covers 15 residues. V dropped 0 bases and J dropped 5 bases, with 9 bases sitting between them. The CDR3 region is CASSLERFDNSPLHF. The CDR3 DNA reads TGCGCCAGCAGCTTGGAGAGATTCGATAATTCACCCCTCCACTTT.

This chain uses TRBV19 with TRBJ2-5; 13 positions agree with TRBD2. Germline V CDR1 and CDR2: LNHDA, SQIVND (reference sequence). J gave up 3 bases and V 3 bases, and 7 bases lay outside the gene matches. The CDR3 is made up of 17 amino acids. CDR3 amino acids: CASSMGLAGSQKETQYF. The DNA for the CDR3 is TGTGCCAGTAGTATGGGACTAGCGGGGTCGCAAAAAGAGACCCAGTACTTC. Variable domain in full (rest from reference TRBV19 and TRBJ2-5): DGGITQSPKYLFRKEGQNVTLSCEQNLNHDAMYWYRQDPGQGLRLIYYSQIVNDFQKGDIAEGYSVSREKKESFPLTVTSAQKNPTAFYLCASSMGLAGSQKETQYFGPGTRLLVL.

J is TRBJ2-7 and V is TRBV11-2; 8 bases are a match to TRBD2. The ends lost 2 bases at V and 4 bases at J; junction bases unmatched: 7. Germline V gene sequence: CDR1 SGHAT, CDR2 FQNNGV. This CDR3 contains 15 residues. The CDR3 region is CASSLLRGAGYEQYF. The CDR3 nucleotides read TGTGCCAGCAGCTTACTGCGGGGGGCAGGGTACGAGCAGTACTTC. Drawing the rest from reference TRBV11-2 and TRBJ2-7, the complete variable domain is EAGVAQSPRYKIIEKRQSVAFWCNPISGHATLYWYQQILGQGPKLLIQFQNNGVVDDSQLPKDRFSAERLKGVDSTLKIQPAKLEDSAVYLCASSLLRGAGYEQYFGPGTRLTVT.

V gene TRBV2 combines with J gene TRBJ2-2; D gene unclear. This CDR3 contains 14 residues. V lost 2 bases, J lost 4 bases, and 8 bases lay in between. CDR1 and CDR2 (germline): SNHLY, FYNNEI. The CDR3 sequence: CASSEQMPTGELFF. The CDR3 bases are TGTGCCAGCAGTGAACAGATGCCCACCGGGGAGCTGTTTTTT.

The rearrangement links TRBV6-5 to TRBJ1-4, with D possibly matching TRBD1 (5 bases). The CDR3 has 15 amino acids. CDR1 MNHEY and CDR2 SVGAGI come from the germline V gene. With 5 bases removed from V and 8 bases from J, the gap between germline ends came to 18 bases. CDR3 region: CASSRTGRGSEKLFF. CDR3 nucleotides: TGTGCCAGCAGTCGGACCGGTCGGGGGTCGGAAAAACTGTTTTTT.

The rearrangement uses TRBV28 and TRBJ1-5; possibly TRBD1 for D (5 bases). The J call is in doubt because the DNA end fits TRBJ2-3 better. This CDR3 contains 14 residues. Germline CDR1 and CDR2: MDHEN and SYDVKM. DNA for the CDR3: TGTGCCAGCAGCAAGGGGTTGGGCAATCAGCCCCAGTATTTT. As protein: CASSKGLGNQPQYF.

CDR3 DNA: TGTGCCAGTAGCCGGACAGGGGGCATTCAAGAGACCCAGTACTTC. It is translated as CASSRTGGIQETQYF. The J gene is TRBJ2-5, the V gene TRBV19; 11 bases agree with TRBD1. This CDR3 is 15 amino acids long. With V trimmed by 6 bases and J by 2 bases, 5 bases remained unmatched. Germline V lookup: CDR1 LNHDA, CDR2 SQIVND (reference sequence).

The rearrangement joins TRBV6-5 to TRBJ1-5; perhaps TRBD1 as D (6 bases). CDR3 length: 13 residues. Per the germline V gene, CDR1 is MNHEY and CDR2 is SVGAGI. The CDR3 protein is CACGGYSNQPQHF. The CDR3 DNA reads TGTGCTTGCGGGGGCTATAGCAATCAGCCCCAGCATTTT.

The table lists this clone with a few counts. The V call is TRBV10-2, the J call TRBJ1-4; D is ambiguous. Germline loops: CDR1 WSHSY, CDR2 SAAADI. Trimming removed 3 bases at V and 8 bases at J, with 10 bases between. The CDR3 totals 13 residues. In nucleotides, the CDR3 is TGCGCCAGCAGTGACCGAGGAGGCGAAAAACTGTTTTTT. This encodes CASSDRGGEKLFF.

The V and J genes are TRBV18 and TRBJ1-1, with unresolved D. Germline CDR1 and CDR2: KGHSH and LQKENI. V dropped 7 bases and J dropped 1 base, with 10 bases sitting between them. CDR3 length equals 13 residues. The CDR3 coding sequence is TGTGCCAGCTTATCTGGGCAGAACACTGAAGCTTTCTTT. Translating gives CASLSGQNTEAFF.

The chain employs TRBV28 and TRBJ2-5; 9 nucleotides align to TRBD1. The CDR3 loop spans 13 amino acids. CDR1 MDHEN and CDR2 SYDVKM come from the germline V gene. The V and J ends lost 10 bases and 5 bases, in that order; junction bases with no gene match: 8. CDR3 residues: CATQQGAGETQYF. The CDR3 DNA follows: TGTGCCACCCAACAGGGGGCGGGGGAGACCCAGTACTTC.

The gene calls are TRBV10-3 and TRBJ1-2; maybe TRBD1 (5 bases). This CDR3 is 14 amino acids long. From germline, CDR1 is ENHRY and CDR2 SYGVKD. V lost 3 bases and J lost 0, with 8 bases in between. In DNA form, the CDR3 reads TGTGCCATCAGTGATACAGGACCTAACTATGGCTACACCTTC. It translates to CAISDTGPNYGYTF.

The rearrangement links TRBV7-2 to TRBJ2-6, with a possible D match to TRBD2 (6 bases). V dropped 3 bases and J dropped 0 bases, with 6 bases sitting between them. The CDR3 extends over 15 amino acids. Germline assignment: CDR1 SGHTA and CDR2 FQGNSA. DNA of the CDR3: TGTGCCAGCAGCTTGGGACTCTCTGGGGCCAACGTCCTGACTTTC. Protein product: CASSLGLSGANVLTF.

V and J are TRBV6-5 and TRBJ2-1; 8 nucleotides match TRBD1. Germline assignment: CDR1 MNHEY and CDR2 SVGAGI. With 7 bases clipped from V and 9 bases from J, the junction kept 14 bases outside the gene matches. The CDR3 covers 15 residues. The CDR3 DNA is TGTGCCAGCACCCCACGAACGACAGGGGACGGTGAGCAGTTCTTC. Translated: CASTPRTTGDGEQFF.

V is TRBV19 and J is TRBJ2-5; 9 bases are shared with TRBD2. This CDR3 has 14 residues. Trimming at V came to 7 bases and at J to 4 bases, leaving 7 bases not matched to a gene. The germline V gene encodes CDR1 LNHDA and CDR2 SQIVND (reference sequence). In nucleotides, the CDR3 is TGTGCCAGTAACCGGGCGGGGGGGAGAGAGACCCAGTACTTC. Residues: CASNRAGGRETQYF.

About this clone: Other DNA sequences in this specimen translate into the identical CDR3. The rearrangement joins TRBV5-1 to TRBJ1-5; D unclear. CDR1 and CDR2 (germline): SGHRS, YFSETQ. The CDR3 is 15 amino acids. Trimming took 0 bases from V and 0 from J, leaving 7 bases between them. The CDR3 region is CASSLAAGSNQPQHF. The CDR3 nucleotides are TGCGCCAGCAGCTTGGCCGCAGGTAGCAATCAGCCCCAGCATTTT.